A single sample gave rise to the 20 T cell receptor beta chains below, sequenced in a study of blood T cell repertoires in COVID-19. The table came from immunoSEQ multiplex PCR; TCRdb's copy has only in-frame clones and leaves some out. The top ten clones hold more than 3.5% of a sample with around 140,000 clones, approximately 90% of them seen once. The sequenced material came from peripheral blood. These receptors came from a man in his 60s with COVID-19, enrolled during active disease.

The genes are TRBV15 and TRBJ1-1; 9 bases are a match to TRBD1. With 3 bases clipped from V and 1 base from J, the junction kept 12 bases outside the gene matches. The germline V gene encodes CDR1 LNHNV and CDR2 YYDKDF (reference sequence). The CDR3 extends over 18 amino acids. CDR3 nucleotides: TGTGCCACCAGCAGCCACGGACAGGGGATTTCAAGGAACACTGAAGCTTTCTTT. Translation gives CATSSHGQGISRNTEAFF. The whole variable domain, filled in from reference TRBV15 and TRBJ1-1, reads DAMVIQNPRYQVTQFGKPVTLSCSQTLNHNVMYWYQQKSSQAPKLLFHYYDKDFNNEADTPDNFQSRRPNTSFCFLDIRSPGLGDTAMYLCATSSHGQGISRNTEAFFGQGTRLTVV.

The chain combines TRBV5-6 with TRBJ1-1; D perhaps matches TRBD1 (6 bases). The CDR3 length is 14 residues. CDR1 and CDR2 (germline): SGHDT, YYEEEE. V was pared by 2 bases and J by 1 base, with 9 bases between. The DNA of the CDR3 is TGTGCCAGCAGCTTCGACAGGAGGAACACTGAAGCTTTCTTT. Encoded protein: CASSFDRRNTEAFF.

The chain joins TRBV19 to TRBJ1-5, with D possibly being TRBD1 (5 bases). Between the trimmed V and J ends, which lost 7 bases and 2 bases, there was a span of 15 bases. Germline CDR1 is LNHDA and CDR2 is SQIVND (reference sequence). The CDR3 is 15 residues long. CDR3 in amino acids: CASKTSGGGNQPQHF. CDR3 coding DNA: TGTGCCAGTAAAACCTCTGGGGGGGGCAATCAGCCCCAGCATTTT.

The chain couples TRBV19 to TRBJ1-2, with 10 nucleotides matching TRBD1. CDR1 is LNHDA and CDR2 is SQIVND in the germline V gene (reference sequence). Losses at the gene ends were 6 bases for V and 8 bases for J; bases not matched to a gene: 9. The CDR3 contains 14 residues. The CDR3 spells CASRSGQGLSGYTF. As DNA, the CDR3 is TGTGCCAGTAGATCGGGACAGGGGTTGAGCGGCTACACCTTC.

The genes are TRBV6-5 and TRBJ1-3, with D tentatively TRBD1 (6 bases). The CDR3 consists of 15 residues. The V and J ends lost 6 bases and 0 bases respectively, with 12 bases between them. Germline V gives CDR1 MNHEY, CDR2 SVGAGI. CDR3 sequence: CASSLGHYSGNTIYF. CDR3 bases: TGTGCCAGCAGCCTGGGACACTACTCTGGAAACACCATATATTTT.

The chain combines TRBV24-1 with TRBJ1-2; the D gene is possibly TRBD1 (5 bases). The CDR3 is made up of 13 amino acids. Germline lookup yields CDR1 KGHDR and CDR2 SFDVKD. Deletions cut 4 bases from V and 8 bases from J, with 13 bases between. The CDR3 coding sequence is TGTGCCACCAGTGACTCTGACAGTCAAGGCTACACCTTC. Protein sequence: CATSDSDSQGYTF.

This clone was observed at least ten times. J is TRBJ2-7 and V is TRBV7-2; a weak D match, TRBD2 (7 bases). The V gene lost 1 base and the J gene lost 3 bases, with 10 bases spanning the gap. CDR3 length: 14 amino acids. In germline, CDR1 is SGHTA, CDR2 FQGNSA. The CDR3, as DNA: TGTGCCAGCAGCTTAGGGGGGGGGCTCTACGAGCAGTACTTC. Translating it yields CASSLGGGLYEQYF.

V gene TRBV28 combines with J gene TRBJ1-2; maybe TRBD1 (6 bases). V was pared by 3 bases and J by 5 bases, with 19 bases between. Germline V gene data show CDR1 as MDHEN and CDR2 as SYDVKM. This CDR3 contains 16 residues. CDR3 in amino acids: CASSLSGADSSYGYTF. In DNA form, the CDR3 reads TGTGCCAGCAGTTTGTCAGGGGCGGACTCCTCTTATGGCTACACCTTC.

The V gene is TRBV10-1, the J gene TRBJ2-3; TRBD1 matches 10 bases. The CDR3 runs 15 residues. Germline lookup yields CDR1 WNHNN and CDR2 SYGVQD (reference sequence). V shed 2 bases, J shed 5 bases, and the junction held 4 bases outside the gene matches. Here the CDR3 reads CASSEGQGGKDTQYF. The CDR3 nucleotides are TGCGCCAGCAGTGAGGGACAGGGGGGTAAAGATACGCAGTATTTT.

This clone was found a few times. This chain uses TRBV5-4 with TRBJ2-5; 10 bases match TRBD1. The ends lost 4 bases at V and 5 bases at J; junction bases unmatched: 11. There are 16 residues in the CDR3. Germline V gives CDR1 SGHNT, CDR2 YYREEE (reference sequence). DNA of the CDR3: TGTGCCAGCAGCGAGGGTCGGACAGGGGGGAGGGAGACCCAGTACTTC. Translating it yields CASSEGRTGGRETQYF.

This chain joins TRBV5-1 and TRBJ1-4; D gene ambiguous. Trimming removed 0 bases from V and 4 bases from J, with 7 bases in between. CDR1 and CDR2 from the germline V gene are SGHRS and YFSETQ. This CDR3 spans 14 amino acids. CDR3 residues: CASSLDEFNEKLFF. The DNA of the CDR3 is TGCGCCAGCAGCTTGGATGAGTTTAATGAAAAACTGTTTTTT. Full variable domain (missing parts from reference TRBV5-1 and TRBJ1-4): KAGVTQTPRYLIKTRGQQVTLSCSPISGHRSVSWYQQTPGQGLQFLFEYFSETQRNKGNFPGRFSGRQFSNSRSEMNVSTLELGDSALYLCASSLDEFNEKLFFGSGTQLSVL.

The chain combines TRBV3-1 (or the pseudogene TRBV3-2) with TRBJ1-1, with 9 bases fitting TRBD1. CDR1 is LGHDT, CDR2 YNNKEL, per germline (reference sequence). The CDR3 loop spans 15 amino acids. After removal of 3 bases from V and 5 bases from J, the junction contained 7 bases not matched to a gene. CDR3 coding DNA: TGTGCCAGCAGCCAGCCGGGACAGGGAAGAACTGAAGCTTTCTTT. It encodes CASSQPGQGRTEAFF.

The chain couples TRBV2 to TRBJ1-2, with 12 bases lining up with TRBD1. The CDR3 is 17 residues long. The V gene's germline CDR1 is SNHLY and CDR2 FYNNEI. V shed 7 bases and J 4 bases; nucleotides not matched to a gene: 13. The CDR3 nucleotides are TGTGCCAGCAATAACCGGGACAGGGGGCGTATTTTCTATGGCTACACCTTC. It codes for CASNNRDRGRIFYGYTF.

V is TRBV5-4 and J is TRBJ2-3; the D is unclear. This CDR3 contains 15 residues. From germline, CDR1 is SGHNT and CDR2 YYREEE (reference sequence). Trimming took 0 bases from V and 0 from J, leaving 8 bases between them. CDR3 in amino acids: CASSLDPHSTDTQYF. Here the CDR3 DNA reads TGTGCCAGCAGCTTGGACCCACATAGCACAGATACGCAGTATTTT.

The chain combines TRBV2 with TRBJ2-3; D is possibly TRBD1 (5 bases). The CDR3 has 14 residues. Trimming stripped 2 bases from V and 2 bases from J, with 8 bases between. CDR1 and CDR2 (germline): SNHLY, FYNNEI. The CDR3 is CASSEQGSTDTQYF. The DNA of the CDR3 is TGTGCCAGCAGTGAACAGGGATCCACAGATACGCAGTATTTT. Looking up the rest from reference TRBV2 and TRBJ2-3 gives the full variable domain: EPEVTQTPSHQVTQMGQEVILRCVPISNHLYFYWYRQILGQKVEFLVSFYNNEISEKSEIFDDQFSVERPDGSNFTLKIRSTKLEDSAMYFCASSEQGSTDTQYFGPGTRLTVL.

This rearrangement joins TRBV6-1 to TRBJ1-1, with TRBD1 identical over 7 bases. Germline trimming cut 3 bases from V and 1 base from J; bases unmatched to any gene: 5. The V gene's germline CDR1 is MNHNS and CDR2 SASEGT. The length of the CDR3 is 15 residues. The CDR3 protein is CASSDTGARNTEAFF. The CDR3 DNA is TGTGCCAGCAGTGATACAGGGGCGAGGAACACTGAAGCTTTCTTT.

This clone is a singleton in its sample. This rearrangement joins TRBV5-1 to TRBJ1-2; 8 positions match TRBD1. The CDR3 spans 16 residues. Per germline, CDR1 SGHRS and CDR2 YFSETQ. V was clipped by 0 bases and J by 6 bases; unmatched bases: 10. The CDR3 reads CASSLGGLTGEDGYTF. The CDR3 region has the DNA TGCGCCAGCAGCTTGGGGGGACTGACAGGGGAGGATGGCTACACCTTC.

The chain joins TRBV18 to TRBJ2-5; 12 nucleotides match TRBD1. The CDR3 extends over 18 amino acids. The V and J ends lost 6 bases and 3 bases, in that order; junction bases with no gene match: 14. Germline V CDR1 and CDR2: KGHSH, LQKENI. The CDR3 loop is CASSGWRSGTGGEETQYF. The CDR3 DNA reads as TGTGCCAGCTCCGGATGGAGGAGCGGGACAGGGGGCGAAGAGACCCAGTACTTC. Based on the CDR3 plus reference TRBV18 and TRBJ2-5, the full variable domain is NAGVMQNPRHLVRRRGQEARLRCSPMKGHSHVYWYRQLPEEGLKFMVYLQKENIIDESGMPKERFSAEFPKEGPSILRIQQVVRGDSAAYFCASSGWRSGTGGEETQYFGPGTRLLVL.

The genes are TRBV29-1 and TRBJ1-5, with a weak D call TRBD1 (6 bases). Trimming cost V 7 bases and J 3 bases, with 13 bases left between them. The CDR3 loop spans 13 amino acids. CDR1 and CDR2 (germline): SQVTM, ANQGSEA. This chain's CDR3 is CSARDNYNQPQHF. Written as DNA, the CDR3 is TGCAGCGCCAGGGACAATTACAATCAGCCCCAGCATTTT.

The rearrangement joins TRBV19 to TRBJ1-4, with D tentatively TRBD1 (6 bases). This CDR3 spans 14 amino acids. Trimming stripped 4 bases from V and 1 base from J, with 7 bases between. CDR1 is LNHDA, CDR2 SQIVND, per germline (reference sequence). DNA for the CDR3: TGTGCCAGTAGTACGACAGGAACTAATGAAAAACTGTTTTTT. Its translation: CASSTTGTNEKLFF.